This T cell receptor (beta chain) was sequenced during a study of spatial heterogeneity in lung cancer. This clonotype was recorded at least ten times. This beta chain is an unintended read in a library built for alpha chains; its size means little. Trimming took 5 bases from V and 3 from J, leaving 11 bases between them. CDR1 SGHTA and CDR2 FQGTGA come from the germline V gene. There are 13 residues in the CDR3. From the 5' RACE reads, TCRdb called clonotypes with MiXCR, one entry per CDR3 protein. The table lists 9,500 to 12,000 distinct CDR3 sequences, around 6.6% of them singletons. The time point is: sample taken at primary tumor resection. Sequencing covered unsorted whole RNA taken from tumor, nontumor lung or frozen PBMC.

The source was PBMCs, collected at surgery. The V call is TRBV7-3, the J call TRBJ2-7; D uncertain. The TCR sequence derives from a male donor with early-stage non-small cell lung cancer. This chain's CDR3 is CASSLGPDYEQYF. The CDR3 region has the DNA TGTGCCAGCAGCCTCGGACCCGACTACGAGCAGTACTTC. The full variable domain, its missing parts supplied by reference TRBV7-3 and TRBJ2-7, is GAGVSQTPSNKVTEKGKYVELRCDPISGHTALYWYRQSLGQGPEFLIYFQGTGAADDSGLPNDRFFAVRPEGSVSTLKIQRTERGDSAVYLCASSLGPDYEQYFGPGTRLTVT.